This T cell receptor beta chain was retrieved from a study of OX40 agonist ivuxolimab in advanced cancers. The length of the CDR3 is 15 residues. Germline values: CDR1 SGHTA, CDR2 FQGTGA. The V end lost 2 bases, the J end lost 3 bases, and 10 bases lay between the germline ends. Here immunoSEQ multiplex PCR was the method, and the copy in TCRdb shows in-frame clones only, minus some. This table has 30,000 to 45,000 clones, over 80% appearing once. Here the sequenced sample was CD4+ or CD8+ T cells sorted from blood, taken in a trial of the OX40 agonist ivuxolimab. This clonotype was obtained from an adult with an advanced solid tumor such as melanoma, head and neck, liver or kidney cancer. The rearrangement joins TRBV7-3 to TRBJ2-2; D possibly matches TRBD1 or TRBD2 (5 bases each). CDR3 protein: CASSLSGTYTGELFF. Written as DNA, the CDR3 is TGTGCCAGCAGCTTATCCGGGACGTACACCGGGGAGCTGTTTTTT.